This T cell receptor beta chain emerged from a study of blood T cell repertoires in COVID-19. Study at large: Samples of COVID-19 (acute and convalescent) were obtained from the United States, Italy and Spain.

Sequencing was performed with immunoSEQ multiplex PCR; in TCRdb, only in-frame clones are kept and a portion is missing. In the table there are under 200,000 clones, about nine tenths of which are singletons. CDR3 length equals 15 residues. Trimming removed 1 base from V and 7 bases from J, with 14 bases in between. Germline V gene data show CDR1 as SGHNT and CDR2 as YENEEA. What was sequenced was peripheral blood. The TCR comes from a man over 45 with acute or convalescent COVID-19. The rearrangement uses TRBV11-3 and TRBJ2-1; D might be TRBD2 (5 bases). CDR3 coding DNA: TGTGCCAGCAGCTTAGGGACTGTCCTTTGGAATGAGCAGTTCTTC. It specifies CASSLGTVLWNEQFF.